These T cell receptor beta chains were read from a single sample in a study of blood T cell repertoires in COVID-19. TCRdb's table, derived via immunoSEQ multiplex PCR, lists solely in-frame clones and lacks some. The table has around 500,000 clones, around nine tenths seen once. Sequencing was done on a sample of PBMCs or T cells enriched from blood (not recorded which). These TCRs come from a woman between 35 and 50 years old who had recovered from COVID-19. Each CDR3 is given with its conserved first and last residue. Fields, in order: clone size, J gene, V gene, D gene, CDR3 DNA, CDR3 protein. D genes are given only for firm matches. Clone sizes are given selectively: once, few, many, or a class where the clone is expanded.

size: -
J: TRBJ1-5
V: TRBV6-2/TRBV6-3
D: TRBD1
DNA: TGTGCCAGCAGTTATGGACAGGGGGTGAAATATAGCAATCAGCCCCAGCATTTT
CDR3: CASSYGQGVKYSNQPQHF

size: -
J: TRBJ2-7
V: TRBV5-1
D: TRBD2
DNA: TGCGCCAGCAGCTTGGGACTAGCGGGAGGGGAATACGAGCAGTACTTC
CDR3: CASSLGLAGGEYEQYF

size: -
J: TRBJ1-1
V: TRBV4-3
D: TRBD1
DNA: TGCGCCAGCAGCCAAGATTGGGGGACAGGGGGCACTGAAGCTTTCTTT
CDR3: CASSQDWGTGGTEAFF

size: -
J: TRBJ2-3
V: TRBV11-2
D: -
DNA: TGTGCCAGCAGCCCCACCCGGGTACCAGATACGCAGTATTTT
CDR3: CASSPTRVPDTQYF

size: -
J: TRBJ2-1
V: TRBV7-9
D: TRBD1
DNA: TGTGCCAGCAGCCACAGGACAGGGTTGGACGAGCAGTTCTTC
CDR3: CASSHRTGLDEQFF

size: few
J: TRBJ2-1
V: TRBV19
D: TRBD2
DNA: TGTGCCAGTAGCCTTGTTCTAGGCGATAGCGGGATCTACAATGAGCAGTTCTTC
CDR3: CASSLVLGDSGIYNEQFF

size: -
J: TRBJ2-1
V: TRBV9
D: TRBD2
DNA: TGTGCCAGCAGCGTAGCTAGCGGGGGATTGGAGCAGTTCTTC
CDR3: CASSVASGGLEQFF

size: -
J: TRBJ1-1
V: TRBV5-1
D: -
DNA: TGCGCCAGCAGTTTACAGGGCACTGAAGCTTTCTTT
CDR3: CASSLQGTEAFF

size: -
J: TRBJ2-1
V: TRBV6-5
D: TRBD2
DNA: TGTGCCAGCAGGGCCGGGACTAGCGAAACCGGCGAGCAGTTCTTC
CDR3: CASRAGTSETGEQFF

size: -
J: TRBJ1-2
V: TRBV5-6
D: -
DNA: TGTGCCAGCAGCTTGGTGTCAGGTGATTTTTATGGCTACACCTTC
CDR3: CASSLVSGDFYGYTF

size: -
J: TRBJ1-3
V: TRBV18
D: TRBD1
DNA: TGTGCCAGCTCACCCCCCGCGGGACAGGGGGCAAGCTCTGGAAACACCATATATTTT
CDR3: CASSPPAGQGASSGNTIYF

size: -
J: TRBJ1-3
V: TRBV5-6
D: -
DNA: TGTGCCAGCAGCCGACCAGGGCTGGGGATCCCTGGAAACACCATATATTTT
CDR3: CASSRPGLGIPGNTIYF

size: -
J: TRBJ2-7
V: TRBV6-1
D: -
DNA: TGTGCCAGCAGTGAGCTGACGGGTCCCTACGAGCAGTACTTC
CDR3: CASSELTGPYEQYF

size: -
J: TRBJ1-2
V: TRBV2
D: -
DNA: TGTGCCAGCAGTGACAGGGCTTATGGCTACACCTTC
CDR3: CASSDRAYGYTF

size: -
J: TRBJ2-1
V: TRBV10-2
D: -
DNA: TGCGCCAGCAGTGTTTCGGGCAATGAGCAGTTCTTC
CDR3: CASSVSGNEQFF

size: once
J: TRBJ1-3
V: TRBV7-6
D: -
DNA: TGTGCCAGCAGCTTAGGAACAGGGTTATCTGGAAACACCATATATTTT
CDR3: CASSLGTGLSGNTIYF